This TCR beta chain was found in a study of blood T cell repertoires in COVID-19. Original handling: Quantification of nucleated cells was approximated via reference gene primer amplification. TCRdb's table, derived via immunoSEQ multiplex PCR, lists solely in-frame clones and lacks some. That table gives V, J and clone size, and the DNA gave D and trimming. The sample gives about 240,000 clones, over 75% of which show up once; roughly 2% is in the top ten. CDR1 and CDR2 (germline): SGHRS, YFSETQ. V was clipped by 4 bases and J by 1 base, with 11 bases between them. The CDR3 has 14 residues. This clone came up once. Distinct nucleotide sequences in the sample also encode this CDR3.

The sequence came from a man younger than 45 who had recovered from COVID-19. Sequenced material: peripheral blood. The chain joins TRBV5-1 to TRBJ2-5; possibly TRBD2 for D (5 bases). The CDR3 spells CASSTGRGQETQYF. The DNA of the CDR3 is TGCGCCAGCAGCACCGGACGGGGCCAAGAGACCCAGTACTTC. The variable domain in full, with the rest retrieved from reference TRBV5-1 and TRBJ2-5, is KAGVTQTPRYLIKTRGQQVTLSCSPISGHRSVSWYQQTPGQGLQFLFEYFSETQRNKGNFPGRFSGRQFSNSRSEMNVSTLELGDSALYLCASSTGRGQETQYFGPGTRLLVL.